This TCR beta chain originates from a study of T cells after yellow fever vaccination. Study-wide results and caveats: Once the booster was given, most primary-vaccination clones reappeared, at over 95% for CD4 and roughly 90% for CD8.

As to this clonotype: Antigen: not known.

TCRdb re-analysed the 5' RACE reads in MiXCR, keeping a single row per CDR3 protein. The sample includes roughly 520,000 distinct CDR3 sequences, less than 25% of them seen just once. V dropped 7 bases and J dropped 0 bases, with 15 bases sitting between them. The CDR3 spans 15 residues. Germline values: CDR1 SNHLY, CDR2 FYNNEI. This sequence originates from a man between 18 and 29 years old who received the YFV17D yellow fever vaccine. V usage is TRBV2 and J usage is TRBJ1-1; unclear D gene. The sequenced sample was PBMCs, obtained approximately 22 days after the first yellow fever vaccination. The CDR3 protein is CASMAGVSMNTEAFF. In nucleotides, the CDR3 is TGTGCCAGCATGGCCGGGGTCTCGATGAACACTGAAGCTTTCTTT. The full variable domain, its missing parts supplied by reference TRBV2 and TRBJ1-1, is EPEVTQTPSHQVTQMGQEVILRCVPISNHLYFYWYRQILGQKVEFLVSFYNNEISEKSEIFDDQFSVERPDGSNFTLKIRSTKLEDSAMYFCASMAGVSMNTEAFFGQGTRLTVV.